This record looks at one T cell receptor beta chain sequence and its context. These data originate in a study of blood T cell repertoires in COVID-19. Study-wide background: Acute and convalescent COVID-19 specimens originated in the United States, Italy and Spain. T cells, B-cell-depleted T cells, or PBMCs supplied cDNA or gDNA.

CDR3 length: 15 amino acids. Germline-derived CDR1 and CDR2 are SGHRS and YFSETQ. V lost 7 bases to trimming and J lost 2 bases, with 17 bases between them. Authors' processing steps: Reference gene primer amplification in the assay estimated nucleated cell counts. Method: immunoSEQ multiplex PCR; TCRdb's copy keeps in-frame clones and lacks some. Clonal size and the V and J genes are those of that table, whereas D and trimming came from the DNA. This sample has under 200,000 clones; about four fifths occur once, and the top ten carry roughly 13%. This chain connects TRBV5-1 to TRBJ2-3, with D possibly TRBD1 on 6 matching bases. Sequenced: peripheral blood. This TCR was sampled from a man between 65 and 80 years old who had recovered from COVID-19. Here the CDR3 reads CASFPLAGDTDTQYF. The CDR3 DNA sequence: TGCGCCAGCTTTCCCCTGGCAGGGGACACAGATACGCAGTATTTT.